This T cell receptor beta chain comes out of a study of T cell repertoires in cytomegalovirus infection (dated by TCRdb to the late 2010s). About the full investigation: Because public TCR beta signatures pointed to carriage of CMV infection together with the matching HLA type, the HLA type of each donor mattered for the analysis.

Paper-wide results and their limitations: The ex vivo response was dominated by HLA-C-restricted CMV-specific TCR beta clonotypes, and the single most frequent clonotype in two of eight donors was supplied by these HLA-C-restricted clonotypes. Cumulative frequency of public TCR beta family members discriminated carriers of CMV infection plus the relevant HLA type in this cohort and an independent approximately 340-donor cohort.

The germline V gene (reference sequence) gives CDR1 as LGHDT and CDR2 as YNNKEL. Deletion took 4 bases off V and 8 bases off J, with a span of 14 bases between the germline ends. Reading from cysteine to phenylalanine, the CDR3 counts 13 amino acids. CDR3 DNA is the only sequence kept; it has 39 bases, read in frame from the first base. This clonotype was detected many times. Its antigen has not been determined. Within one base of it there is no much larger clone, and no base qualities were kept. For sequencing, an Illumina HiSeq 1500 was employed. In-frame beta chains were kept once TCRdb had trimmed the public reads at Q25 with fastp and called clones with MiXCR. Rows merge per CDR3 protein into single entries with the most common DNA and genes. The sample includes about 76,000 distinct CDR3 sequences, with around 3.4% observed a single time. Jointly, the top ten make up around 4.9% of the sample.

The V and J segments used are TRBV3-1 and TRBJ1-1; the best D guess is TRBD1, with 6 bases matching. Sequencing was performed on PBMCs. The clonotype comes from a human donor in good health (CMV status not recorded). Some clones in this sample may be carry-over from other donors' samples. The encoded CDR3 is CASSLTGGGEAFF. The DNA sequence is TGTGCCAGCAGCCTCACGGGGGGCGGGGAAGCTTTCTTT.